There are a few counts of the clone carrying this T cell receptor beta chain. This entry belongs to a study of molecular identifiers for immune sequencing clone quantification. The CDR3 runs to 14 residues. Germline V CDR1 and CDR2: SNHLY, FYNNEI. Trimming pared 0 bases from V and 2 bases from J, leaving 8 bases between. TCRdb re-called the PCR reads with MiXCR, one entry per CDR3 protein. The sample holds roughly 71,000 distinct CDR3 sequences; 18% are singletons and the top ten take approximately 1.5%. The TCR sequence derives from a human donor in good health. Some libraries in this study had Jurkat cell RNA spiked in. The chain joins TRBV2 to TRBJ2-7; no firm D call. Sequencing was performed on naive CD8+ T cells from blood, with Jurkat cell RNA spiked in. Subset specified: FACS-sorted CD8+CD4-CCR7+CD45RA+ naive T cells. CDR3 nucleotides: TGTGCCAGCAGTGAAGCGCCCGGACCCTACGAGCAGTACTTC. Encoded protein: CASSEAPGPYEQYF.